These 19 T cell receptor beta chains were all obtained from the same sample, sequenced in a study of PD-1 blockade in classical Hodgkin lymphoma. Each patient's relapse followed autologous stem cell transplantation, and brentuximab vedotin exposure varied. The assay was immunoSEQ multiplex PCR, and TCRdb's table has in-frame clones only and misses some. The sample contains about 150,000 clones, under 85% of which appear only once. Here the sequenced sample was peripheral blood mononuclear cells (PBMCs), taken before the second cycle of nivolumab. All receptors derive from a human donor with classical Hodgkin lymphoma.

V usage is TRBV6-5 and J usage is TRBJ2-7; tentative D call: TRBD1 (5 bases). CDR1 is MNHEY, CDR2 SVGAGI, per germline. V lost 8 bases, J lost 1 base, and 12 bases lay in between. This CDR3 is built from 13 residues. CDR3 protein: CASLSRVSYEQYF. CDR3 coding DNA: TGTGCCAGCCTCTCCAGGGTATCCTACGAGCAGTACTTC.

The chain is built from TRBV11-1 and TRBJ1-5; D is ambiguous. Per the germline V gene, CDR1 is SGHAT and CDR2 is FQDESV (reference sequence). The ends were cut back, 6 bases at V and 2 bases at J, with 8 bases in the middle. The CDR3 has 13 residues. The CDR3 DNA reads TGTGCCAGCAGGGGTAGCGGCAATCAGCCCCAGCATTTT. It codes for CASRGSGNQPQHF.

This chain joins TRBV7-7 and TRBJ1-1; D ambiguous. Looked up from germline, CDR1 is SSHAT and CDR2 is FNYEAQ (reference sequence). Trimming left V 3 bases short and J 4 bases short, with 12 bases between. CDR3 size: 14 residues. This CDR3 is CASSLGREGTEAFF. The CDR3 DNA is TGTGCCAGCAGCTTGGGGAGGGAGGGCACTGAAGCTTTCTTT.

CDR3 region: CASSLALAGGSRETQYF. DNA of the CDR3: TGTGCCAGCAGCTTGGCGCTAGCGGGGGGCAGCCGGGAGACCCAGTACTTC. This chain joins TRBV5-4 and TRBJ2-5, with 11 bases fitting TRBD2. This CDR3 contains 17 residues. The V gene's germline CDR1 is SGHNT and CDR2 YYREEE (reference sequence). V was clipped by 0 bases and J by 5 bases; unmatched bases: 9.

The chain links TRBV6-1 to TRBJ2-7, with D tentatively TRBD2 (5 bases). Germline V gene lookup returns CDR1 MNHNS and CDR2 SASEGT. The V and J ends lost 8 bases and 2 bases respectively, with 13 bases between them. The CDR3 contains 13 residues. CDR3 sequence reads: CASVEAATYEQYF. CDR3 DNA: TGTGCCAGCGTGGAGGCAGCCACCTACGAGCAGTACTTC.

The chain recombines TRBV6-6 with TRBJ2-6; D gene unclear. Trimming took off 10 bases at V and 1 base at J, with 11 bases between the two ends. CDR3 length: 14 residues. The germline V gene encodes CDR1 MNHNY and CDR2 SVGAGI (reference sequence). The CDR3 protein is CATSDGSGANVLTF. In DNA form, the CDR3 reads TGTGCCACCTCCGACGGGTCTGGGGCCAACGTCCTGACTTTC.

This chain links TRBV5-4 with TRBJ1-2; 7 nucleotides line up with TRBD1. Trimming cost V 5 bases and J 1 base; bases outside gene matches: 5. Germline V lookup: CDR1 SGHNT, CDR2 YYREEE (reference sequence). There are 14 residues in the CDR3. DNA of the CDR3: TGTGCCAGCAGACCCGGGACAGATAACTATGGCTACACCTTC. Its translation is CASRPGTDNYGYTF.

Notes on this clone: This CDR3 is also generated by other DNA sequences in the sample. The chain links TRBV28 to TRBJ1-1; TRBD1 aligns across 7 bases. There are 15 residues in the CDR3. The V gene end was trimmed by 2 bases and the J gene end by 1 base; junction bases not matched to a gene: 4. From germline, CDR1 is MDHEN and CDR2 SYDVKM. DNA of the CDR3: TGTGCCAGCAGTTTAACCGGGACAGCGAACACTGAAGCTTTCTTT. This codes for CASSLTGTANTEAFF.

The CDR3 nucleotides are TGTGCCAACAGGGACAGAGCAAACACCGATGAAGCTTTCTTT. It yields the protein CANRDRANTDEAFF. The chain uses TRBV27 and TRBJ1-1; 7 bases are shared with TRBD1. Germline V gene lookup returns CDR1 MNHEY and CDR2 SMNVEV (reference sequence). Losses at the gene ends were 10 bases for V and 7 bases for J; bases not matched to a gene: 15. The CDR3 runs 14 residues.

The chain couples TRBV5-8 to TRBJ2-5, with a tentative D call TRBD2 (5 bases). Germline CDR1 is SGHTS and CDR2 is YDEGEE. The CDR3 has 13 residues. Between the trimmed V and J ends, which lost 7 bases and 5 bases, there was a span of 15 bases. CDR3 region: CASPQTRGETQYF. CDR3 DNA sequence: TGTGCCAGCCCTCAAACCCGCGGGGAGACCCAGTACTTC.

The chain couples TRBV6-1 to TRBJ2-3; D unclear. This CDR3 has 10 amino acids. CDR1 and CDR2 from the germline V gene are MNHNS and SASEGT. With 11 bases removed from V and 5 bases from J, the gap between germline ends came to 8 bases. CDR3 sequence reads: CALGRDTQYF. CDR3 nucleotides: TGTGCCTTGGGCCGAGATACGCAGTATTTT.

This clone was detected once. The rearrangement joins TRBV25-1 to TRBJ2-5, with 11 bases lining up with TRBD1. The germline CDR1 and CDR2 sequences are MGHDK and SYGVNS. The ends lost 2 bases at V and 4 bases at J; junction bases unmatched: 6. CDR3 length: 16 residues. CDR3 DNA sequence: TGTGCCAGCAGTGAACCCGGACAGGGGGCGGGAGAGACCCAGTACTTC. Its translation is CASSEPGQGAGETQYF.

This clone was detected a few times. J is TRBJ1-6 and V is TRBV2; D possibly corresponds to TRBD1 (6 bases). V dropped 6 bases and J dropped 7 bases, with 10 bases sitting between them. The CDR3 spans 13 residues. Germline assignment: CDR1 SNHLY and CDR2 FYNNEI. The CDR3 is CASSLQGNSPLHF. Written as DNA, the CDR3 is TGTGCCAGCAGCCTCCAGGGGAATTCACCCCTCCACTTT.

CDR3 protein: CASSRAGDRGAFF. The DNA of the CDR3 is TGTGCCAGCAGTAGGGCGGGGGACCGGGGGGCTTTCTTT. The genes are TRBV25-1 and TRBJ1-1; the D gene is possibly TRBD1 (5 bases). V was shortened by 5 bases and J by 11 bases, with 18 bases between the two germline ends. From germline, CDR1 is MGHDK and CDR2 SYGVNS. The CDR3 spans 13 residues.

This chain joins TRBV18 and TRBJ2-3, with TRBD2 matching over 7 bases. Germline lookup yields CDR1 KGHSH and CDR2 LQKENI. The CDR3 sequence is 15 residues long. V was pared by 6 bases and J by 4 bases, with 10 bases of the junction left unmatched. The CDR3 here is CASSYSGGSPDTQYF. CDR3 in DNA: TGTGCCAGCTCGTATTCCGGCGGGAGTCCAGATACGCAGTATTTT. Based on the CDR3 plus reference TRBV18 and TRBJ2-3, the full variable domain is NAGVMQNPRHLVRRRGQEARLRCSPMKGHSHVYWYRQLPEEGLKFMVYLQKENIIDESGMPKERFSAEFPKEGPSILRIQQVVRGDSAAYFCASSYSGGSPDTQYFGPGTRLTVL.

The J gene is TRBJ2-3, the V gene TRBV21-1; the table assigns TRBD1, which was not confirmed against the DNA. TRBV21-1 is an annotated pseudogene. The CDR3 has 16 amino acids. CDR3 DNA: TGTGCCAGCAGCAAGGCAGGGGCCTCTAGCACAGATACGCAGTATTTT. Protein: CASSKAGASSTDTQYF.

This clone was recorded once. V and J are TRBV27 and TRBJ2-3; TRBD2 aligns across 11 bases. The CDR3 length is 16 residues. The V gene end was trimmed by 6 bases and the J gene end by 4 bases; junction bases not matched to a gene: 9. The V gene's germline CDR1 is MNHEY and CDR2 SMNVEV (reference sequence). The chain's CDR3 is CASRSTSGVGADTQYF. The CDR3 DNA reads as TGTGCCAGCAGGTCGACTAGCGGGGTAGGGGCAGATACGCAGTATTTT.

The chain uses TRBV5-4 and TRBJ1-2, with TRBD1 matching 7 bases. This CDR3 region has 14 residues. V lost 0 bases and J lost 2; bases outside the gene matches: 1. Germline V lookup: CDR1 SGHNT, CDR2 YYREEE (reference sequence). CDR3 DNA sequence: TGTGCCAGCAGCTTGGTGGGACAGAACTATGGCTACACCTTC. This sequence encodes CASSLVGQNYGYTF.

This clone has just a few counts. The chain links TRBV5-6 to TRBJ2-3; no reliable D call. Germline loops: CDR1 SGHDT, CDR2 YYEEEE. CDR3 size: 15 residues. The V end lost 0 bases, the J end lost 4 bases, and 12 bases lay between the germline ends. CDR3 DNA sequence: TGTGCCAGCAGCTTGGTGTTGGTGGCGGCAGATACGCAGTATTTT. This codes for CASSLVLVAADTQYF.